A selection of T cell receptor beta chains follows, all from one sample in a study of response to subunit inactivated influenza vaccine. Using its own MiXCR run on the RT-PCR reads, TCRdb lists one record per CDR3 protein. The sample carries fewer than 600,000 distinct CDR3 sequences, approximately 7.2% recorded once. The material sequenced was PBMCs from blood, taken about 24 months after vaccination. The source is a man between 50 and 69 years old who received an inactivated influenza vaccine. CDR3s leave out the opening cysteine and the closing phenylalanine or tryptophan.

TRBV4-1	ASSQAPRYGYT
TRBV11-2	ASSLELAGPQETQY
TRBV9	ASSVAAGPSNYGYT
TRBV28	ASRGGRLQETQY
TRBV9	ASSVGYTQETQY
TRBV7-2	ASSLQGQSAYEQY
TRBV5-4	ASSLVNAEQY
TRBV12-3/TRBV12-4	ASTTKATRGNEQF
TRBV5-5	ASTLVPTWTANTEAF
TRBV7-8	ASSGMGRQGSETQY
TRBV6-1	ASTRYRTSNTGELF
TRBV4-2	ASSQGPSGDRDTQY
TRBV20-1	SALSTGGRYEQF
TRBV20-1	SARWGYGYT
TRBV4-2	ASSLQAGENTDTQY
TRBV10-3	AISESSSSSYNSPLH
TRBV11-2	ASTLSSGYTDTQY
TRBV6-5	ASSYGGRGDTIY
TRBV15	ATSGHRATYEKLF
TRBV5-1	ASSFTGGKTEAF
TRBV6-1	ASRDSGGSEAF
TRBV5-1	ASSLEIADTQY
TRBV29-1	SVATGGRAYEQY
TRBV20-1	SPRPPLGGKDYEQY
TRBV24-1	ATSDATGRYGYT
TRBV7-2	ASSPDAGGGNIQY
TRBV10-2	ASSDWIENSPLH
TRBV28	ASEGPPGGLQETQY
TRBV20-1	SARDSRLTTQETQY
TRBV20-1	SARAIDSSYNEQF
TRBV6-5	ASSYRVPTGSSSEKLF
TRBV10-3	AIRGTEQETQY
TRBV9	ASSITPRDDGVETQY
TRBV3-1	ASRHRTLSGNTIY
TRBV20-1	SARTGVNQPQH
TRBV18	ASWGLVGTEAF
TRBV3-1	ASSPKGTSSDTQY
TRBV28	AIIGHFSYEQY
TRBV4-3	ASSQDGGLYNEQF
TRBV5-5	ASSLAPEPYNEQF
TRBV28	ASRTFSGSAETQY
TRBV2	ASSEAHSGQETQY
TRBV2	ASSVEGAVQSLH
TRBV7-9	ASSPGQVRYEQY
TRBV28	ASSFPDYGYT
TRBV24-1	ATSDGAGSETQY
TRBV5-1	ASSLVVGGTGELF
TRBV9	ASSDSTGWYSPLH
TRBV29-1	SALGTNYGYT
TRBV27	ASSSRTGAKV
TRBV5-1	ASSPGGAEETQY
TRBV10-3	AISEGQLNSYEQY
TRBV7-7	ASSFGGTSEAGELF
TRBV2	ASRDAHPKQF
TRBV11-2	ASSLSQGPVGEQY
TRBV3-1	ASSQGEWGAAF